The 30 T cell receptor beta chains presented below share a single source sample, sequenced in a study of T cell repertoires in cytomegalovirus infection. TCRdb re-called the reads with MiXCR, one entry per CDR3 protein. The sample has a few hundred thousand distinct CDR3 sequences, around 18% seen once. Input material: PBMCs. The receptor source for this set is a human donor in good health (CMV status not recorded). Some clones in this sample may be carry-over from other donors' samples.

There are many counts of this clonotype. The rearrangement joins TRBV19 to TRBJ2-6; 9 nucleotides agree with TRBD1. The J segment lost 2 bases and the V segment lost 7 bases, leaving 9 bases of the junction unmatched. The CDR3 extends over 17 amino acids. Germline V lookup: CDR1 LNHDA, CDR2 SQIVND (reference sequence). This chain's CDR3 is CASKTGQGIAGANVLTF. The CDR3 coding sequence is TGTGCCAGTAAGACGGGACAGGGAATTGCTGGGGCCAACGTCCTGACTTTC.

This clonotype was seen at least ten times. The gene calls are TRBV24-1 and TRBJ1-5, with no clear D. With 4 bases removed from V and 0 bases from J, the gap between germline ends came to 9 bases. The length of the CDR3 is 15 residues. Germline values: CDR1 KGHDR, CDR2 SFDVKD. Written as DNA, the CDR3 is TGTGCCACCAGTGACCCGGTGCATAGCAATCAGCCCCAGCATTTT. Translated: CATSDPVHSNQPQHF.

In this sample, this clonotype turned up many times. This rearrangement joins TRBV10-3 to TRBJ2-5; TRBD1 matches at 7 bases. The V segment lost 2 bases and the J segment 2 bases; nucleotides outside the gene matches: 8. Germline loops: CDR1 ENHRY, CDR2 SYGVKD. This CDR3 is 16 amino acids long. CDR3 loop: CAISEPNRGGQETQYF. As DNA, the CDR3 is TGTGCCATCAGTGAGCCGAACAGGGGTGGGCAAGAGACCCAGTACTTC.

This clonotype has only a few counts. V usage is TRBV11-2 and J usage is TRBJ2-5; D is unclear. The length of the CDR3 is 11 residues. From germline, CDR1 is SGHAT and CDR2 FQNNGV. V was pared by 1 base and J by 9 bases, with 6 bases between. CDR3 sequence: CASSLGAPQYF. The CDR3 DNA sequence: TGTGCCAGCAGCTTAGGGGCCCCCCAGTACTTC.

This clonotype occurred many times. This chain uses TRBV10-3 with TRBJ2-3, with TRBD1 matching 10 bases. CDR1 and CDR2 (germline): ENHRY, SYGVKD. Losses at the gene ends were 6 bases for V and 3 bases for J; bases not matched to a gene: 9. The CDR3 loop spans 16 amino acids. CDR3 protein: CAIRRSGTGVTDTQYF. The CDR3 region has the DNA TGTGCCATCAGAAGATCCGGGACAGGGGTTACAGATACGCAGTATTTT.

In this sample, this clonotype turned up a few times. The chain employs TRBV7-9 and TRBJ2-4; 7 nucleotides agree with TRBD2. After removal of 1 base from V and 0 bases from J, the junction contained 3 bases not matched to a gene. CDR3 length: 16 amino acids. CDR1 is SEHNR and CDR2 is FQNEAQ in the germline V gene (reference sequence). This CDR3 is CASSLGLAAAKNIQYF. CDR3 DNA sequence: TGTGCCAGCAGCTTAGGCCTAGCGGCAGCCAAAAACATTCAGTACTTC.

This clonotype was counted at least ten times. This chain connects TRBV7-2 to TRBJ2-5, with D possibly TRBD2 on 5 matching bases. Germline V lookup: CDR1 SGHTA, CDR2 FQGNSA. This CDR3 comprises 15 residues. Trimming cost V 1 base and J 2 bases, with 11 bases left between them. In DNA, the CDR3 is TGTGCCAGCAGCTTAGGGGCCCGGGGTCAAGAGACCCAGTACTTC. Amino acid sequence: CASSLGARGQETQYF.

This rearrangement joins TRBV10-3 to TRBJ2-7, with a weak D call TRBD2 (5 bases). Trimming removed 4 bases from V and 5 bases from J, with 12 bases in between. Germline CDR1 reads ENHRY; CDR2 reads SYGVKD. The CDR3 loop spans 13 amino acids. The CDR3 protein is CAISGWAGNEQYF. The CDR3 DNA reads TGTGCCATCAGTGGTTGGGCCGGGAACGAGCAGTACTTC.

The CDR3 loop reads CASSLSRSSGGGEQFF. The CDR3 DNA sequence: TGTGCCAGCAGTTTATCCCGAAGTAGCGGGGGCGGTGAGCAGTTCTTC. The chain recombines TRBV12-3 or TRBV12-4 with TRBJ2-1, with 9 bases lining up with TRBD2. The V and J ends lost 2 bases and 9 bases, in that order; junction bases with no gene match: 11. The CDR3 extends over 16 amino acids.

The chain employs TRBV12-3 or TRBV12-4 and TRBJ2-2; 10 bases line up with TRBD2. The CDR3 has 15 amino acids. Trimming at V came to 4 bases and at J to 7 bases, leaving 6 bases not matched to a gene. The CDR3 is CASSSSGRKDGELFF. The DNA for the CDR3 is TGTGCCAGCAGTTCTAGCGGGAGAAAGGACGGGGAGCTGTTTTTT.

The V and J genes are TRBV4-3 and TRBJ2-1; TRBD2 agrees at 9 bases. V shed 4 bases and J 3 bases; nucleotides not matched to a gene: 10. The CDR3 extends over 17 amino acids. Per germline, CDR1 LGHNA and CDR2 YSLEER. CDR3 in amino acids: CASSPGYSGRIYNEQFF. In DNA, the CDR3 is TGCGCCAGCAGCCCTGGGTATAGCGGGAGAATCTACAATGAGCAGTTCTTC.

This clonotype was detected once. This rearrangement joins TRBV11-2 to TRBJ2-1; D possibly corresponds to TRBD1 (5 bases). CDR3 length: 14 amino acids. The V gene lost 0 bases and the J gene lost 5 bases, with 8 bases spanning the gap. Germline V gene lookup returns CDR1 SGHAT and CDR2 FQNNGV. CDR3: CASSLETANNEQFF. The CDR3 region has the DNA TGTGCCAGCAGCTTAGAGACAGCCAACAATGAGCAGTTCTTC.

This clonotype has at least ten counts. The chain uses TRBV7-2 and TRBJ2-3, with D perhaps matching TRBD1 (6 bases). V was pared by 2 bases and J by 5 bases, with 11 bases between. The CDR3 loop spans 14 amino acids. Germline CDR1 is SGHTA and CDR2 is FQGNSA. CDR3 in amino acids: CASSLSGAGDTQYF. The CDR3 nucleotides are TGTGCCAGCAGCTTATCAGGGGCGGGAGATACGCAGTATTTT. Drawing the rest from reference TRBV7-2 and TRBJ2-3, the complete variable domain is GAGVSQSPSNKVTEKGKDVELRCDPISGHTALYWYRQSLGQGLEFLIYFQGNSAPDKSGLPSDRFSAERTGGSVSTLTIQRTQQEDSAVYLCASSLSGAGDTQYFGPGTRLTVL.

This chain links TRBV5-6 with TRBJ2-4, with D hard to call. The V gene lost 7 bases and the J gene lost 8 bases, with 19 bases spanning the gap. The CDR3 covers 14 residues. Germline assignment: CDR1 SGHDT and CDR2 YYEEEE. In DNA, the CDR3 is TGTGCCAGCGGAGTGAAAGTGGCGCTAGACATTCAGTACTTC. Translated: CASGVKVALDIQYF.

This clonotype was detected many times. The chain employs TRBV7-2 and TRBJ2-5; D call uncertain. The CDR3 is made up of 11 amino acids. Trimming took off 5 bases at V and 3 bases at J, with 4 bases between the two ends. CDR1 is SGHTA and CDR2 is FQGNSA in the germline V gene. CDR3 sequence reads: CASSIKETQYF. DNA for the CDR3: TGTGCCAGCAGCATCAAAGAGACCCAGTACTTC.

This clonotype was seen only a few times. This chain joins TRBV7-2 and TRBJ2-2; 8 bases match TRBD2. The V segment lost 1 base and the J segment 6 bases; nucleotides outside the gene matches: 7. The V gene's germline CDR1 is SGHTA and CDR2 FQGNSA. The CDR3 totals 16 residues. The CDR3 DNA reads TGTGCCAGCAGCTTAGTTCGGCGGGGGGTCCCCGGGGAGCTGTTTTTT. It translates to CASSLVRRGVPGELFF.

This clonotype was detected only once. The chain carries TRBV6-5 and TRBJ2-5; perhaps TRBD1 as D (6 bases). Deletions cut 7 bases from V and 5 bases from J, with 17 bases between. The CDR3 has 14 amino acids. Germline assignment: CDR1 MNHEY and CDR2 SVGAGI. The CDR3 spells CASTTLRGGETQYF. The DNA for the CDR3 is TGTGCCAGCACGACCCTCAGGGGTGGGGAGACCCAGTACTTC.

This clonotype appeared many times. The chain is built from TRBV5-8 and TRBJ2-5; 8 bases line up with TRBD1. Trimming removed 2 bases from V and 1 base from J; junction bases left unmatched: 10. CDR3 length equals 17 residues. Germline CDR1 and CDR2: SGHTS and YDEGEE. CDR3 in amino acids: CASSFNTGGPRQETQYF. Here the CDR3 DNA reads TGTGCCAGCAGCTTTAATACAGGGGGACCTCGCCAAGAGACCCAGTACTTC.

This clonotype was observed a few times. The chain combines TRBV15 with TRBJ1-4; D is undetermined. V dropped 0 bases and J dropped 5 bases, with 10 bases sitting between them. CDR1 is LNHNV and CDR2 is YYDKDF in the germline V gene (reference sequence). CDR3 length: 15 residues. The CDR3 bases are TGTGCCACCAGCAGAGATCCACGGAACAATGAAAAACTGTTTTTT. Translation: CATSRDPRNNEKLFF.

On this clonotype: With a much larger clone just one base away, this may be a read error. Here the CDR3 reads CSVDPEDGDTQYF. In nucleotides, the CDR3 is TGCAGCGTTGATCCGGAGGACGGAGATACGCAGTATTTT. The chain links TRBV29-1 to TRBJ2-3; D is perhaps TRBD2 (5 bases). This CDR3 spans 13 amino acids. Trimming removed 3 bases from V and 5 bases from J, with 12 bases in between. CDR1 is SQVTM and CDR2 is ANQGSEA in the germline V gene.

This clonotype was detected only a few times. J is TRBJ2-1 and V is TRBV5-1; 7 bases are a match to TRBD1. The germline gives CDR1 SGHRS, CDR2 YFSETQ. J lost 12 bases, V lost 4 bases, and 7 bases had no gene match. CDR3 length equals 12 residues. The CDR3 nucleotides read TGCGCCAGCAGCGGGGACAGAGAACCGCAGTTCTTC. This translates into CASSGDREPQFF.

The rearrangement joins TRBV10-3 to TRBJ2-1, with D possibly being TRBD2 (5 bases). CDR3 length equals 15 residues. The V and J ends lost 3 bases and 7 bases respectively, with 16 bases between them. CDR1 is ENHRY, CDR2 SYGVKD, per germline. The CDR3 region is CAISDPRVSPNEQFF. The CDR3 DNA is TGTGCCATCAGTGACCCGAGGGTCTCACCTAATGAGCAGTTCTTC.

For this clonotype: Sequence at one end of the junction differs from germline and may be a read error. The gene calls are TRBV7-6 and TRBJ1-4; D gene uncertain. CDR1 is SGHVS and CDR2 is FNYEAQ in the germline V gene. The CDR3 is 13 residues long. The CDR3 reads CASNLFSNEKLFF. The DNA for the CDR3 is TGTGCCAGCAACTTATTTTCTAATGAAAAACTGTTTTTT.

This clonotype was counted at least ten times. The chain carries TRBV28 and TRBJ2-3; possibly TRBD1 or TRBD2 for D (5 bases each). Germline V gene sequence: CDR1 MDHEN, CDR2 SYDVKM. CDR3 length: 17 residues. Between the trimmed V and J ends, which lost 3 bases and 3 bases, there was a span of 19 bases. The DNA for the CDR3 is TGTGCCAGCAGTTTTGGGGGTAAAGTGGTCGGGACAGATACGCAGTATTTT. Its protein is CASSFGGKVVGTDTQYF.

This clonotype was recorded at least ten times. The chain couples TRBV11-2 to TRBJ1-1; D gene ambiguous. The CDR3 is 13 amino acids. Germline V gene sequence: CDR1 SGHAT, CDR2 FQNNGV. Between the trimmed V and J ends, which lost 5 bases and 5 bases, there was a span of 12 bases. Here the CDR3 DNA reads TGTGCCAGCAGCGTACTACTAGGGACTGAAGCTTTCTTT. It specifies CASSVLLGTEAFF.

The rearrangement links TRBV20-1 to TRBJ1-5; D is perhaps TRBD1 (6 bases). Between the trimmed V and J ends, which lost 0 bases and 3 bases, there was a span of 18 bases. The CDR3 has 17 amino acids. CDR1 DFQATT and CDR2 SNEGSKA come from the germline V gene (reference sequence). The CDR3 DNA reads TGCAGTGCTAGAGATGCAACCCGGGACACTATCAATCAGCCCCAGCATTTT. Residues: CSARDATRDTINQPQHF.

The CDR3 DNA sequence: TGTGCCAGCAGTTACCGATTTCGCGGGGGGTCATCCCACTTCTACAATGAGCAGTTCTTC. Translation: CASSYRFRGGSSHFYNEQFF. J is TRBJ2-1 and V is TRBV6-2 or TRBV6-3; 8 nucleotides line up with TRBD2. The CDR3 spans 20 residues. Germline CDR1 reads MNHEY; CDR2 reads SVGEGT. Trimming took 2 bases from V and 3 from J; bases not matched to a gene: 18.

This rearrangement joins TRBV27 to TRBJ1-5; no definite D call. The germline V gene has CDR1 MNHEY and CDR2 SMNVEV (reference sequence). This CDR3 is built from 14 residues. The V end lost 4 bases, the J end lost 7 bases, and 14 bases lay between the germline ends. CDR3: CASSSEGYLQPQHF. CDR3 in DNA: TGTGCCAGCAGTTCCGAGGGATACCTGCAGCCCCAGCATTTT.

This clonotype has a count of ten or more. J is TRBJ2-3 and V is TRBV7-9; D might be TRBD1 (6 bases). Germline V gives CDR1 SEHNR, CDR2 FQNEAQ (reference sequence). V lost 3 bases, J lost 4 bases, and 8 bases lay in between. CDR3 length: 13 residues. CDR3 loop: CASSFPGADTQYF. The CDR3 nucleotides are TGTGCCAGCAGCTTTCCAGGGGCAGATACGCAGTATTTT.

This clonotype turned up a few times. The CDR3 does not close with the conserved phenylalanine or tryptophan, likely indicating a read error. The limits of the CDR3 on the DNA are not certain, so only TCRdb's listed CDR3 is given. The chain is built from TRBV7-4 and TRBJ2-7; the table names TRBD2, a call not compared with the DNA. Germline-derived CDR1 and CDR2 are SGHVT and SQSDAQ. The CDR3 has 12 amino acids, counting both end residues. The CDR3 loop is CASSFGLTSSWN.